A single sample gave rise to the 12 T cell receptor beta chains below, sequenced in a study of shared clonotypes between healthy human individuals. Profiling relied on immunoSEQ multiplex PCR, and the TCRdb table lists in-frame clones only, not all of them. The sample consists of about 2.3 million clones, around 93% of them appearing once. Sequenced material: naive CD4+ T cells from PBMCs. Subset noted: CD45RA+ positively selected. These receptors were collected from a man aged 18 to 30 in good health. Some clones in this sample may be carry-over from other donors' samples.

The chain couples TRBV6-1 to TRBJ1-1, with D possibly TRBD1 on 6 matching bases. V was trimmed by 7 bases and J by 5 bases, leaving 17 bases between them. Looked up from germline, CDR1 is MNHNS and CDR2 is SASEGT. This CDR3 comprises 14 residues. The CDR3: CASIENLGGTEAFF. In nucleotides, the CDR3 is TGTGCCAGCATAGAGAATCTAGGGGGGACTGAAGCTTTCTTT.

V and J are TRBV28 and TRBJ1-2; D is ambiguous. Germline CDR1 and CDR2: MDHEN and SYDVKM. Trimming removed 4 bases from V and 7 bases from J, with 16 bases in between. CDR3 length: 14 amino acids. The CDR3 protein is CASSWPGRSGGYTF. The CDR3, as DNA: TGTGCCAGCAGTTGGCCGGGCCGCTCAGGTGGCTACACCTTC.

Here the CDR3 DNA reads TGTGCCAGCAGTAACGGCCCCTCTGGGGCCAACGTCCTGACTTTC. Its translation: CASSNGPSGANVLTF. This chain uses TRBV7-6 with TRBJ2-6, with unresolved D. The V and J ends lost 6 bases and 0 bases respectively, with 9 bases between them. Germline V gene sequence: CDR1 SGHVS, CDR2 FNYEAQ. CDR3 length: 15 residues.

V is TRBV11-2 and J is TRBJ2-7; 7 bases match TRBD2. The germline V gene has CDR1 SGHAT and CDR2 FQNNGV. V shed 8 bases, J shed 2 bases, and the junction held 6 bases outside the gene matches. This CDR3 has 13 residues. DNA for the CDR3: TGTGCCAGCGGGAGGGCTTTCACCTACGAGCAGTACTTC. Its translation: CASGRAFTYEQYF.

The V call is TRBV5-1, the J call TRBJ2-2; 9 positions agree with TRBD1. There are 15 residues in the CDR3. V lost 4 bases and J lost 4; bases outside the gene matches: 5. Germline CDR1 is SGHRS and CDR2 is YFSETQ. The CDR3 loop is CASSRDRGTTGELFF. In DNA, the CDR3 is TGCGCCAGCAGCCGTGACAGGGGGACCACCGGGGAGCTGTTTTTT.

J is TRBJ1-2 and V is TRBV2, with a possible D match to TRBD1 (5 bases). V lost 8 bases to trimming and J lost 4 bases, with 11 bases between them. The CDR3 is 12 residues long. Per the germline V gene, CDR1 is SNHLY and CDR2 is FYNNEI. The CDR3 DNA reads TGTGCCAGCTCGGACACACCCTATGGCTACACCTTC. Translating it yields CASSDTPYGYTF. The whole variable domain, filled in from reference TRBV2 and TRBJ1-2, reads EPEVTQTPSHQVTQMGQEVILRCVPISNHLYFYWYRQILGQKVEFLVSFYNNEISEKSEIFDDQFSVERPDGSNFTLKIRSTKLEDSAMYFCASSDTPYGYTFGSGTRLTVV.

About this clone itself: This sample includes further DNA sequences coding for the same CDR3. The CDR3: CASSDRGSNQPQHF. CDR3 nucleotides: TGTGCCAGCAGTGACAGGGGAAGCAATCAGCCCCAGCATTTT. The J gene is TRBJ1-5, the V gene TRBV28; 8 bases fit TRBD1. The germline gives CDR1 MDHEN, CDR2 SYDVKM. This CDR3 has 14 amino acids. Trimming cost V 5 bases and J 1 base; bases outside gene matches: 1.

The chain combines TRBV28 with TRBJ2-3; the D gene is possibly TRBD1 (6 bases). CDR3 size: 15 residues. V lost 4 bases and J 1 base, leaving 12 bases between the germline ends. In germline, CDR1 is MDHEN, CDR2 SYDVKM. The CDR3 loop is CASSSRGDGTDTQYF. CDR3 sequence (DNA): TGTGCCAGCAGTTCCAGGGGCGATGGCACAGATACGCAGTATTTT.

The chain combines TRBV4-1 with TRBJ2-7; 8 bases are a match to TRBD1. J gave up 3 bases and V 7 bases, and 8 bases lay outside the gene matches. CDR1 is MGHRA, CDR2 YSYEKL, per germline. The length of the CDR3 is 14 residues. CDR3 loop: CASINGTGGYEQYF. As DNA, the CDR3 is TGCGCCAGCATTAACGGGACAGGCGGCTACGAGCAGTACTTC.

The genes are TRBV25-1 and TRBJ2-4, with TRBD1 as a possible D gene (6 bases). The germline CDR1 and CDR2 sequences are MGHDK and SYGVNS. The CDR3 totals 14 residues. V was cut by 6 bases and J by 2 bases, with 11 bases left in between. As DNA, the CDR3 is TGTGCCAGCAGAGCACAGGGTACCAAAAACATTCAGTACTTC. This sequence encodes CASRAQGTKNIQYF. The entire variable domain, with the rest obtained from reference TRBV25-1 and TRBJ2-4, is as follows: EADIYQTPRYLVIGTGKKITLECSQTMGHDKMYWYQQDPGMELHLIHYSYGVNSTEKGDLSSESTVSRIRTEHFPLTLESARPSHTSQYLCASRAQGTKNIQYFGAGTRLSVL.

The rearrangement joins TRBV15 to TRBJ1-2; D is uncertain. V dropped 0 bases and J dropped 1 base, with 6 bases sitting between them. Germline lookup yields CDR1 LNHNV and CDR2 YYDKDF (reference sequence). The CDR3 totals 14 residues. CDR3 DNA sequence: TGTGCCACCAGCAGAGATCGTTTTAACTATGGCTACACCTTC. Its protein is CATSRDRFNYGYTF.

The chain uses TRBV7-2 and TRBJ2-1; TRBD2 agrees at 9 bases. There are 14 residues in the CDR3. From germline, CDR1 is SGHTA and CDR2 FQGNSA. V lost 10 bases and J lost 5; bases outside the gene matches: 9. CDR3 DNA: TGTGCCAATACTGCGGGAGGGGACCACAATGAGCAGTTCTTC. Translation: CANTAGGDHNEQFF.